This T cell receptor (beta chain) was recovered during a study of blood T cell repertoires in COVID-19. Study-wide context: Donors in the United States, Italy and Spain gave samples during acute or convalescent COVID-19. Sources were T cells, B-cell-depleted T cells, or PBMCs; the material itself was cDNA or gDNA.

Original processing notes: Estimation of nucleated cell counts was performed using reference gene primer amplification. Clones were read by immunoSEQ multiplex PCR, and TCRdb kept only the in-frame ones, dropping some. V and J calls and clone size come straight from that table; D and trimming were deduced from the DNA. The sample has about 670,000 clones, 85% to 90% seen once. The sample taken for sequencing was peripheral blood. The sequence was collected from a woman aged 18-29 years with acute or convalescent COVID-19.

The CDR3 DNA follows: TGTGCCAGCAGCCAAACCAAGGGAGCTGGAAACACCATATATTTT. Its translation: CASSQTKGAGNTIYF. The chain couples TRBV7-2 to TRBJ1-3; no firm D call. The CDR3 has 15 amino acids. In germline, CDR1 is SGHTA, CDR2 FQGNSA. V lost 5 bases, J lost 2 bases, and 13 bases lay in between.